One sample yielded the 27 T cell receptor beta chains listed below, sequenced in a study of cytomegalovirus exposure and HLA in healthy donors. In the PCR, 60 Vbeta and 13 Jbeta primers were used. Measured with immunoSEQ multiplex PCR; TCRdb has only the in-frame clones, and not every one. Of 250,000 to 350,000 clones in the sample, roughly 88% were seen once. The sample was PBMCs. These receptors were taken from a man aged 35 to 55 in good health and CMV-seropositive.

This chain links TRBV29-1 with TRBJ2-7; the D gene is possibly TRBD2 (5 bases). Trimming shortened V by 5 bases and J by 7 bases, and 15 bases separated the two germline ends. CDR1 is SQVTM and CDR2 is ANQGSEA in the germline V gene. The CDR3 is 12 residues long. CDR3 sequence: CSVISGSGEQYF. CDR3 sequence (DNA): TGCAGCGTTATCTCGGGGTCTGGGGAGCAGTACTTC.

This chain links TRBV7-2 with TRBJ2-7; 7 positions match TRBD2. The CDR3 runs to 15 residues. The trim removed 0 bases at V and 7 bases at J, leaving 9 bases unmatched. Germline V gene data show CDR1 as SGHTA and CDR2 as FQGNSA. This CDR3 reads CASSLAPTSMGEQYF. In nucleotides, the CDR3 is TGTGCCAGCAGCTTAGCGCCGACTAGCATGGGGGAGCAGTACTTC.

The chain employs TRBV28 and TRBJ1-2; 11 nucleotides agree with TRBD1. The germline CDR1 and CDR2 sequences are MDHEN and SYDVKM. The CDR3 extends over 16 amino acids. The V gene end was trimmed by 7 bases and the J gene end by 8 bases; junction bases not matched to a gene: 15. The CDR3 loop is CASTQTPPDRGRGYTF. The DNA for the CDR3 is TGTGCCAGCACCCAAACCCCCCCGGACAGGGGGCGCGGCTACACCTTC.

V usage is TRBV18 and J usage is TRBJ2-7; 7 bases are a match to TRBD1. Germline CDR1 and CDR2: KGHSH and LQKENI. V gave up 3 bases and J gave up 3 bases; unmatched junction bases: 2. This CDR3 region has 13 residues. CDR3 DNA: TGTGCCAGCTCACCTTGGACAGGCTACGAGCAGTACTTC. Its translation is CASSPWTGYEQYF. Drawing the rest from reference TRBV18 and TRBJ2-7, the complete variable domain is NAGVMQNPRHLVRRRGQEARLRCSPMKGHSHVYWYRQLPEEGLKFMVYLQKENIIDESGMPKERFSAEFPKEGPSILRIQQVVRGDSAAYFCASSPWTGYEQYFGPGTRLTVT.

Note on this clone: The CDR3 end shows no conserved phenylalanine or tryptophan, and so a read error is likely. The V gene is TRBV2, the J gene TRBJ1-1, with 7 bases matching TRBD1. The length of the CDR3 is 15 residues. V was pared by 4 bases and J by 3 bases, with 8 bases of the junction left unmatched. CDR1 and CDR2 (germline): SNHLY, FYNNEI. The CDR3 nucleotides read TGTGCCAGCAGTGTGACAGGGAGCGGGTACACTGAAGCTTTCCTT. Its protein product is CASSVTGSGYTEAFL.

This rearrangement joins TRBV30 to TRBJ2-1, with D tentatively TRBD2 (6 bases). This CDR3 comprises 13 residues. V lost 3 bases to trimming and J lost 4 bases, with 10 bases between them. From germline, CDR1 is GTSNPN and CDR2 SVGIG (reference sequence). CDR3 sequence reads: CAWSPAGYNEQFF. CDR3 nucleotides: TGTGCCTGGAGCCCGGCGGGATACAATGAGCAGTTCTTC.

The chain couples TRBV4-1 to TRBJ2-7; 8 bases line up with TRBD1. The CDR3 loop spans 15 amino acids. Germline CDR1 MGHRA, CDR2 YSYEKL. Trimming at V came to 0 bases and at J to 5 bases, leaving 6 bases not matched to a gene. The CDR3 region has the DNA TGCGCCAGCAGCCAAGAGGACAGGGAAGTGGACGAGCAGTACTTC. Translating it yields CASSQEDREVDEQYF.

The CDR3 here is CASRSLRGTGELFF. CDR3 bases: TGTGCCAGCAGGTCTCTACGGGGCACCGGGGAGCTGTTTTTT. V gene TRBV11-3 combines with J gene TRBJ2-2, with a weak D call TRBD2 (5 bases). Trimming cost V 6 bases and J 4 bases, with 12 bases left between them. This CDR3 region has 14 residues. CDR1 is SGHNT and CDR2 is YENEEA in the germline V gene.

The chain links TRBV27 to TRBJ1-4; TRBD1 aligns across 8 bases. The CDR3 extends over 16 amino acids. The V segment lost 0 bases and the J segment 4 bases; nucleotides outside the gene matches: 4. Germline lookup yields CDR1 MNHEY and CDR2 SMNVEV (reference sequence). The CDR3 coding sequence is TGTGCCAGCAGTTTATCTAGACAGGGGTTTAATGAAAAACTGTTTTTT. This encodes CASSLSRQGFNEKLFF.

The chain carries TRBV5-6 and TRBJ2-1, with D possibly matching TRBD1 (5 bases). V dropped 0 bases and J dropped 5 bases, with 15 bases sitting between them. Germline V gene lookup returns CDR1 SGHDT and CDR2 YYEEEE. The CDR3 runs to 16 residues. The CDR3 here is CASSLEGSGLDNEQFF. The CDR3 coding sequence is TGTGCCAGCAGCTTGGAAGGATCAGGGTTAGACAATGAGCAGTTCTTC.

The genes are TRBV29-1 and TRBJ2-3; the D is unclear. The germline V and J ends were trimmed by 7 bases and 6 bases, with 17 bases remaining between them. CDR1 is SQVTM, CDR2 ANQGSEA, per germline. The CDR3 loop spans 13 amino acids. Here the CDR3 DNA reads TGCAGCGCCCCCCATCCCACCCGGGATACGCAGTATTTT. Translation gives CSAPHPTRDTQYF.

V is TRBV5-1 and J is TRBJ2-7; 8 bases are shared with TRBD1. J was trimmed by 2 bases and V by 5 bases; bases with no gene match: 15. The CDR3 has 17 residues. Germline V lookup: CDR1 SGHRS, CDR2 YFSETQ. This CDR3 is CASSSPYRTGQTYEQYF. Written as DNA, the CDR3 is TGCGCCAGCAGTTCCCCTTATCGGACAGGGCAAACCTACGAGCAGTACTTC.

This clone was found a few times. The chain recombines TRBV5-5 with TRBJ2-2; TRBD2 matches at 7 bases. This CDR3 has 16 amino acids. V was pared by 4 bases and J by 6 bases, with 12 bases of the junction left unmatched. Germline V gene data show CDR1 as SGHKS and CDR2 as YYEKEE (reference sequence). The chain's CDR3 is CASSPPLLAGSGELFF. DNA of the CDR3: TGTGCCAGCAGCCCACCCCTCTTAGCGGGTTCCGGGGAGCTGTTTTTT.

This chain's CDR3 is CASSSRSWEDEQFF. The CDR3 coding sequence is TGTGCCAGCAGCTCCCGGTCGTGGGAGGATGAGCAGTTCTTC. The genes are TRBV9 and TRBJ2-1, with D maybe TRBD2 (6 bases). V was cut by 4 bases and J by 8 bases, with 16 bases left in between. The CDR3 runs 14 residues. From germline, CDR1 is SGDLS and CDR2 YYNGEE.

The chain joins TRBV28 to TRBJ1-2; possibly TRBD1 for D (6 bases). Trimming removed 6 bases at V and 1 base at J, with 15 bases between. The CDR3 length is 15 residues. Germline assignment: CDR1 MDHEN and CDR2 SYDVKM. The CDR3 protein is CASRVRLQGNYGYTF. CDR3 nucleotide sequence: TGTGCCAGCAGAGTCAGACTACAGGGTAACTATGGCTACACCTTC.

Written as DNA, the CDR3 is TGTGCCAGCAGTACCATTAGCGGGAGGGGCGTCTACGAGCAGTACTTC. Translated, it gives CASSTISGRGVYEQYF. V and J are TRBV28 and TRBJ2-7; 11 nucleotides line up with TRBD2. The germline V gene encodes CDR1 MDHEN and CDR2 SYDVKM. CDR3 size: 16 residues. Trimming removed 5 bases from V and 3 bases from J; junction bases left unmatched: 9.

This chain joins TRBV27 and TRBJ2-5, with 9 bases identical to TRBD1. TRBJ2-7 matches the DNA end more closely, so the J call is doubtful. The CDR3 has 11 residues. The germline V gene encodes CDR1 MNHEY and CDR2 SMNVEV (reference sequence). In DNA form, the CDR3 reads TGTGCAGGCGGACAGGGGTCCGAGCAGTACTTC. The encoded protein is CAGGQGSEQYF.

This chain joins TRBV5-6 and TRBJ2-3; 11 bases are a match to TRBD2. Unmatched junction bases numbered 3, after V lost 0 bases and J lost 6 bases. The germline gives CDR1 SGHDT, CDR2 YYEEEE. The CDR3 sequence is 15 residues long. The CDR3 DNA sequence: TGTGCCAGCAGCTTGGTGACTAGCGGGGCGGATACGCAGTATTTT. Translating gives CASSLVTSGADTQYF.

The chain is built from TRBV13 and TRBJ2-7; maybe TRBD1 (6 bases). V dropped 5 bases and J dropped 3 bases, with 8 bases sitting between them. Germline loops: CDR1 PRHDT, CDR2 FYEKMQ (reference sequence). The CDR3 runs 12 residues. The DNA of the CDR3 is TGTGCCAGCAGCAGGACAGACTACGAGCAGTACTTC. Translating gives CASSRTDYEQYF.

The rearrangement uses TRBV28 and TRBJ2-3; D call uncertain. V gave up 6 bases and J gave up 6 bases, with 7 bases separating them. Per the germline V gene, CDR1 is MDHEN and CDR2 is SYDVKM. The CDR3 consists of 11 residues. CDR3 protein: CASSIQDTQYF. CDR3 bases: TGTGCCAGCAGCATTCAGGATACGCAGTATTTT.

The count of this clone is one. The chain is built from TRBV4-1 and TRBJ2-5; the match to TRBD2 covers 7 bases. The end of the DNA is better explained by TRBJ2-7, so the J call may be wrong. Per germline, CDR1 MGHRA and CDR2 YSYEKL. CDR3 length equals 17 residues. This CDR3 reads CASSQVPGLVPAYEQYF. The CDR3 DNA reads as TGCGCCAGCAGCCAAGTCCCCGGACTAGTTCCAGCCTACGAGCAGTACTTC.

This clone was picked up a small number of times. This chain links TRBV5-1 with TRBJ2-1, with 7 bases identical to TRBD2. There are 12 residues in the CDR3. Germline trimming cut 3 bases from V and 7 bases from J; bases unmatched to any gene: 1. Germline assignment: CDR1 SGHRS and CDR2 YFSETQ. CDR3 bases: TGCGCCAGCAGCTGGGAGGGGAATGAGCAGTTCTTC. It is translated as CASSWEGNEQFF.

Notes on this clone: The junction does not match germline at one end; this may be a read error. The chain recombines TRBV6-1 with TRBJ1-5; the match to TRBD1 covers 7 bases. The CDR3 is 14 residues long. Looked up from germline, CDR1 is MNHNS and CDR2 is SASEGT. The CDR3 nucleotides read TGTGCCTGCAGCCAGGGGGAACGCAATCAGCCCCAGCATTTT. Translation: CACSQGERNQPQHF.

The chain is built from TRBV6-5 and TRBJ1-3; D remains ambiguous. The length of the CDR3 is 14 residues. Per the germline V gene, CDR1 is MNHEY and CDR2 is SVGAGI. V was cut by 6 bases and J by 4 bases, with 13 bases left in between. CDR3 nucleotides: TGTGCCAGCAGGGCCCACGGGAGAGGAAACACCATATATTTT. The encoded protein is CASRAHGRGNTIYF.

The CDR3 loop is CASSLWGGAYEQYF. CDR3 DNA sequence: TGTGCCAGCAGTTTATGGGGGGGGGCCTACGAGCAGTACTTC. This chain uses TRBV27 with TRBJ2-7; 7 nucleotides match TRBD2. The CDR3 is made up of 14 amino acids. Germline V gene lookup returns CDR1 MNHEY and CDR2 SMNVEV (reference sequence). J was trimmed by 2 bases and V by 1 base; bases with no gene match: 2.

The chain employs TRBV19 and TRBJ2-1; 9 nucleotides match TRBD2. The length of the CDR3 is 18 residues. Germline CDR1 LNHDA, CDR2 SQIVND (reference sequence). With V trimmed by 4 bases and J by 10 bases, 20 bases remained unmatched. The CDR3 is CASSTPREVGLAGPEQFF. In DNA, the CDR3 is TGTGCCAGTAGTACCCCCCGGGAGGTGGGGCTAGCGGGACCGGAGCAGTTCTTC.

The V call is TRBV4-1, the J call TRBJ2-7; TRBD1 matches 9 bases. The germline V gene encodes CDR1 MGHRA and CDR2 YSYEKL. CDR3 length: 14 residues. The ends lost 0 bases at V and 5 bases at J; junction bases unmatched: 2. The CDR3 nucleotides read TGCGCCAGCAGCCAAGAACGGACAGGGGACGAGCAGTACTTC. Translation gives CASSQERTGDEQYF.